These T cell receptor beta chains were read from a single sample in a study of shared clonotypes between healthy human individuals. Method: immunoSEQ multiplex PCR; TCRdb's copy keeps in-frame clones and lacks some. Counted here are roughly 96,000 clones, about 45% occurring once; the ten biggest clones make up about 15%. Sequencing was performed on PBMCs. All receptors come from a woman between 40 and 50 years old in good health. Some clones in this sample may be carry-over from other donors' samples. The CDR3 runs from the conserved cysteine through the conserved F or W. A D gene is named only where the DNA matches it firmly. The size of a clone is reported for some rows only, either as once, few or many, or as a class for expanded clones.

CDR3aa,CDR3nt,j_gene,v_gene,d_gene,abundance
CAIKGHLTGELFF,TGTGCCATCAAGGGACACCTCACCGGGGAGCTGTTTTTT,TRBJ2-2,TRBV10-3,.,few
CGGRDQGDTQYF,TGCGGGGGGCGGGACCAAGGAGATACGCAGTATTTT,TRBJ2-3,TRBV29-1,.,.
CASSFWRAGSNYGYTF,TGTGCCAGCAGCTTCTGGAGGGCCGGATCTAACTATGGCTACACCTTC,TRBJ1-2,TRBV7-9,.,.
CASSLDSYNEQFF,TGTGCCAGCAGCTTAGACAGCTACAATGAGCAGTTCTTC,TRBJ2-1,TRBV7-2,.,.
CASTGDSYEQYF,TGTGCCAGCACAGGGGACTCCTACGAGCAGTACTTC,TRBJ2-7,TRBV28,.,few
CASSLGTGKDTEAFF,TGCGCCAGCAGCCTAGGGACAGGGAAGGACACTGAAGCTTTCTTT,TRBJ1-1,TRBV5-1,TRBD1,.
CASRRTGGPSYNEQFF,TGTGCCAGCAGAAGGACCGGGGGACCCTCCTACAATGAGCAGTTCTTC,TRBJ2-1,TRBV5-4,.,few
CASSPTRTGYWETQYF,TGTGCCAGCAGTCCGACCAGGACAGGGTACTGGGAGACCCAGTACTTC,TRBJ2-5,TRBV27,TRBD1,.
CASSVSSGNTIYF,TGTGCCAGCAGTGTGTCCTCTGGAAACACCATATATTTT,TRBJ1-3,TRBV2,.,.
CASSLPHPSDGYTF,TGTGCCAGCAGCTTACCTCATCCCAGCGATGGCTACACCTTC,TRBJ1-2,TRBV7-9,.,few
CATSRDPTYEQYF,TGTGCCACCAGCAGAGATCCGACTTACGAGCAGTACTTC,TRBJ2-7,TRBV15,.,.
CASSIGREEGTEAFF,TGCGCCAGCAGCATCGGCCGGGAAGAGGGCACTGAAGCTTTCTTT,TRBJ1-1,TRBV4-1,.,few
CASSSDRRCGYTF,TGTGCCAGCAGCTCGGACAGGAGATGTGGCTACACCTTC,TRBJ1-2,TRBV6-5,TRBD1,.
CASSPGQGTYNEQFF,TGCGCCAGCAGCCCGGGACAGGGGACCTACAATGAGCAGTTCTTC,TRBJ2-1,TRBV5-1,TRBD1,many
CASRGLSYEQYF,TGTGCCAGCAGGGGACTCTCCTACGAGCAGTACTTC,TRBJ2-7,TRBV28,.,.
CASSVPSSGYEQYF,TGCGCCAGCAGCGTCCCGTCTAGCGGATACGAGCAGTACTTC,TRBJ2-7,TRBV5-1,TRBD2,many
CASSTDTGWGYTF,TGTGCCAGCAGCACCGACACCGGCTGGGGCTACACCTTC,TRBJ1-2,TRBV7-3,.,few
CASSPQATGANVLTF,TGTGCCAGTTCCCCCCAGGCCACTGGGGCCAACGTCCTGACTTTC,TRBJ2-6,TRBV27,.,few
CASSSGGQPQHF,TGTGCCAGCAGTTCCGGAGGACAGCCCCAGCATTTT,TRBJ1-5,TRBV28,.,.
CASSPLTPPGYTF,TGTGCCAGCAGCCCGTTAACTCCCCCAGGCTACACCTTC,TRBJ1-2,TRBV28,.,.
CASSLAIETQYF,TGTGCCAGCAGCTTAGCGATCGAGACCCAGTACTTC,TRBJ2-5,TRBV5-6,.,.
CASSLGRLNTEAFF,TGCGCCAGCAGCTTGGGACGGCTGAACACTGAAGCTTTCTTT,TRBJ1-1,TRBV5-1,.,.
CASSVGGNSNQPQHF,TGTGCCAGCAGCGTGGGGGGAAATAGCAATCAGCCCCAGCATTTT,TRBJ1-5,TRBV5-6,.,many
CASNPSGNADLGTQYF,TGCGCCAGCAATCCGTCCGGGAACGCCGACCTAGGGACCCAGTACTTC,TRBJ2-5,TRBV23-1,.,.
CASSRAGQETQYF,TGTGCCAGCAGTCGCGCGGGTCAAGAGACCCAGTACTTC,TRBJ2-5,TRBV27,.,.
CASSSDSSYEQYF,TGTGCCAGCAGCTCGGACAGCTCCTACGAGCAGTACTTC,TRBJ2-7,TRBV5-4,.,many
CASTGGAGYTF,TGTGCCAGTACGGGGGGAGCTGGCTACACCTTC,TRBJ1-2,TRBV6-6,.,medium-sized